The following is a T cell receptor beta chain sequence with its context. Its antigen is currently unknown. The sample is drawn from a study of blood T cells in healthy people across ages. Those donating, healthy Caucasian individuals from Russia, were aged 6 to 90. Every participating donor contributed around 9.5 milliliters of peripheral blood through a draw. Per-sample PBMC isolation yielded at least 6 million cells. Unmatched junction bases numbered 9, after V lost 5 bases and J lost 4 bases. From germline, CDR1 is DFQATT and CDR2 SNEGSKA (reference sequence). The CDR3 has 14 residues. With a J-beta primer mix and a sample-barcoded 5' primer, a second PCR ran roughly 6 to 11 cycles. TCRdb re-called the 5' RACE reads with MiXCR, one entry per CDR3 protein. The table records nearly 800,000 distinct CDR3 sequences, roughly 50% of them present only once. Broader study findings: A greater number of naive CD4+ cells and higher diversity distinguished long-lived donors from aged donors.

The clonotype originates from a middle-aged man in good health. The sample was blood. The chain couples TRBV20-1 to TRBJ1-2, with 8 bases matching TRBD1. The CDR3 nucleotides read TGCAGTGCTTTAACTGGACAGGGTACCTATGGCTACACCTTC. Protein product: CSALTGQGTYGYTF.